The next 14 T cell receptor beta chains were all read from a single sample in a study of blood T cell repertoires in COVID-19. Only in-frame clones appear in the TCRdb table, and some are missing; sequencing was by immunoSEQ multiplex PCR. The sample includes 15,000 or so clones, approximately 86% of them seen just once. Sequencing was carried out using peripheral blood. Receptors originate from a human donor in a cohort sampled during active COVID-19.

The V gene is TRBV3-1 (or the pseudogene TRBV3-2), the J gene TRBJ2-5; 8 nucleotides line up with TRBD1. The length of the CDR3 is 15 residues. Looked up from germline, CDR1 is LGHDT and CDR2 is YNNKEL (reference sequence). J gave up 2 bases and V 0 bases, and 2 bases lay outside the gene matches. The chain's CDR3 is CASSQEYRGQETQYF. CDR3 sequence (DNA): TGTGCCAGCAGCCAAGAGTACAGGGGGCAAGAGACCCAGTACTTC.

The J gene is TRBJ1-5, the V gene TRBV19; D remains ambiguous. V lost 5 bases and J lost 1, with 6 bases in between. This CDR3 has 13 residues. CDR1 and CDR2 (germline): LNHDA, SQIVND (reference sequence). The CDR3 sequence: CASSQVSNQPQHF. CDR3 DNA: TGTGCCAGTAGTCAGGTCAGCAATCAGCCCCAGCATTTT. The full variable domain, with the rest looked up from reference TRBV19 and TRBJ1-5, is DGGITQSPKYLFRKEGQNVTLSCEQNLNHDAMYWYRQDPGQGLRLIYYSQIVNDFQKGDIAEGYSVSREKKESFPLTVTSAQKNPTAFYLCASSQVSNQPQHFGDGTRLSIL.

V gene TRBV12-3 or TRBV12-4 combines with J gene TRBJ2-7, with no clear D. The V end lost 2 bases, the J end lost 6 bases, and 11 bases lay between the germline ends. This CDR3 spans 13 amino acids. As DNA, the CDR3 is TGTGCCAGCAGTTTATACTACCGCGGCGAGCAGTACTTC. This codes for CASSLYYRGEQYF.

A single count supports this clone. The chain has TRBV2 and TRBJ2-1, with D possibly being TRBD2 (7 bases). The CDR3 sequence is 14 residues long. Trimming cost V 6 bases and J 5 bases, with 14 bases left between them. In germline, CDR1 is SNHLY, CDR2 FYNNEI. The CDR3 DNA follows: TGTGCCAGCAGCGTAGGGGGACTAAACAATGAGCAGTTCTTC. Protein product: CASSVGGLNNEQFF.

V is TRBV21-1 and J is TRBJ2-7; TRBD2 is the table's D call, not checked against the DNA. TRBV21-1 is a listed pseudogene. CDR3 size: 14 residues. This CDR3 reads CASSKRRSAYEQYF. DNA for the CDR3: TGTGCCAGCAGCAAGAGGCGTAGCGCTTACGAGCAGTACTTC.

This clone was seen once. V and J are TRBV5-6 and TRBJ1-2, with D possibly matching TRBD1 (5 bases). Trimming stripped 4 bases from V and 4 bases from J, with 11 bases between. Per germline, CDR1 SGHDT and CDR2 YYEEEE. CDR3 length: 13 residues. In nucleotides, the CDR3 is TGTGCCAGCAGCCAGCAGGGCCTCTATGGCTACACCTTC. This encodes CASSQQGLYGYTF.

CDR3 amino acids: CAWGEGLNYGYTF. The CDR3 DNA reads as TGTGCCTGGGGAGAGGGACTGAACTATGGCTACACCTTC. This chain joins TRBV30 and TRBJ1-2, with D maybe TRBD1 (5 bases). The germline CDR1 and CDR2 sequences are GTSNPN and SVGIG (reference sequence). V was cut by 5 bases and J by 2 bases, with 12 bases left in between. The CDR3 loop spans 13 amino acids.

The rearrangement links TRBV2 to TRBJ2-1, with 10 bases identical to TRBD1. The CDR3 spans 15 residues. Germline loops: CDR1 SNHLY, CDR2 FYNNEI. V trimming: 6 bases; J trimming: 0 bases; junction bases outside the gene matches: 2. CDR3 DNA: TGTGCCAGCAGGGGGGACAGGGGCTCCTACAATGAGCAGTTCTTC. It codes for CASRGDRGSYNEQFF.

V and J are TRBV19 and TRBJ1-2; perhaps TRBD1 as D (5 bases). Trimming cost V 7 bases and J 4 bases, with 16 bases left between them. Germline CDR1 LNHDA, CDR2 SQIVND (reference sequence). CDR3 size: 14 residues. CDR3 sequence: CASIDAQAFYGYTF. The CDR3 DNA sequence: TGTGCCAGTATCGACGCACAGGCTTTCTATGGCTACACCTTC.

The chain combines TRBV6-5 with TRBJ1-6; no clear D gene. The CDR3 spans 14 residues. The germline V gene encodes CDR1 MNHEY and CDR2 SVGAGI. V was cut by 7 bases and J by 9 bases, with 16 bases left in between. The CDR3 spells CASNLETRSSPLHF. The DNA for the CDR3 is TGTGCCAGCAACCTCGAGACGAGGAGTTCACCCCTCCACTTT.

This chain links TRBV18 with TRBJ1-4; 8 bases are shared with TRBD1. This CDR3 region has 15 residues. The trim removed 3 bases at V and 5 bases at J, leaving 5 bases unmatched. From germline, CDR1 is KGHSH and CDR2 LQKENI. CDR3 sequence (DNA): TGTGCCAGCTCACCCGACAGGGGAGTAAATGAAAAACTGTTTTTT. The encoded protein is CASSPDRGVNEKLFF.

The rearrangement links TRBV18 to TRBJ1-5; D is perhaps TRBD1 (5 bases). CDR1 KGHSH and CDR2 LQKENI come from the germline V gene. This CDR3 spans 15 amino acids. Trimming pared 6 bases from V and 3 bases from J, leaving 15 bases between. This CDR3 reads CASSSLGGYNQPQHF. The DNA for the CDR3 is TGTGCCAGCTCGAGCCTCGGGGGTTACAATCAGCCCCAGCATTTT.

The chain joins TRBV3-1 (or the pseudogene TRBV3-2) to TRBJ2-2; D is perhaps TRBD1 (5 bases). This CDR3 is 14 amino acids long. CDR1 is LGHDT and CDR2 is YNNKEL in the germline V gene (reference sequence). V was pared by 0 bases and J by 5 bases, with 7 bases between. CDR3 sequence: CASSQDQGTGELFF. CDR3 nucleotide sequence: TGTGCCAGCAGCCAAGATCAGGGAACCGGGGAGCTGTTTTTT.

The chain carries TRBV5-1 and TRBJ2-3, with 12 nucleotides matching TRBD2. The CDR3 consists of 17 residues. J gave up 0 bases and V 4 bases, and 6 bases lay outside the gene matches. CDR1 and CDR2 (germline): SGHRS, YFSETQ. This CDR3 is CASSPGTSGHSTDTQYF. As DNA, the CDR3 is TGCGCCAGCAGCCCCGGGACTAGCGGGCATAGCACAGATACGCAGTATTTT.